Below are 28 T cell receptor beta chains sequenced from a single sample in a study of metastatic and nonmetastatic thyroid tumors. All patients reached thyroid surgery having received no treatment beforehand. TCRdb re-called the PCR reads with MiXCR. The sample lists around 30,000 clones; under 15% were seen once. The sequencing input was blood. Source of these receptors: a female donor with papillary thyroid cancer or a benign thyroid nodule (not recorded which). Some clones in this sample may be carry-over from other donors' samples.

This rearrangement joins TRBV30 to TRBJ1-2; D is unclear. Trimming pared 0 bases from V and 3 bases from J, leaving 8 bases between. Per germline, CDR1 GTSNPN and CDR2 SVGIG (reference sequence). This CDR3 comprises 13 residues. Here the CDR3 DNA reads TGTGCCTGGAGTGTTGGGTGGGACTATGGCTACACCTTC. Translating gives CAWSVGWDYGYTF. The full variable domain, its missing parts supplied by reference TRBV30 and TRBJ1-2, is SQTIHQWPATLVQPVGSPLSLECTVEGTSNPNLYWYRQAAGRGLQLLFYSVGIGQISSEVPQNLSASRPQDRQFILSSKKLLLSDSGFYLCAWSVGWDYGYTFGSGTRLTVV.

The sample holds many counts of this clone. The chain carries TRBV2 and TRBJ1-2; a weak D match, TRBD1 (5 bases). V was trimmed by 7 bases and J by 4 bases, leaving 16 bases between them. The germline CDR1 and CDR2 sequences are SNHLY and FYNNEI. The CDR3 is 14 amino acids. CDR3 region: CASNAMTAIYGYTF. In nucleotides, the CDR3 is TGTGCCAGCAATGCGATGACAGCTATCTATGGCTACACCTTC.

This clone was seen repeatedly, ten times or more. V usage is TRBV7-9 and J usage is TRBJ2-1; 16 nucleotides agree with TRBD2. The length of the CDR3 is 19 residues. The V and J ends lost 6 bases and 3 bases, in that order; junction bases with no gene match: 11. Per germline, CDR1 SEHNR and CDR2 FQNEAQ (reference sequence). CDR3 nucleotide sequence: TGTGCCAGCAGTTCCACCCCCGGGACTAGCGGGAGGGTCTACAATGAGCAGTTCTTC. Its protein is CASSSTPGTSGRVYNEQFF.

Notes on this clone: Relative to the germline gene, one junction end is altered; a read error may explain this. This rearrangement joins TRBV30 to TRBJ1-6; D remains ambiguous. The CDR3 totals 13 residues. Germline V gene lookup returns CDR1 GTSNPN and CDR2 SVGIG (reference sequence). CDR3 sequence: CAWSQEGNSPLHF. In DNA form, the CDR3 reads TGCGCCTGGAGTCAAGAAGGGAACTCACCCCTCCACTTT. Full variable domain (missing parts from reference TRBV30 and TRBJ1-6): SQTIHQWPATLVQPVGSPLSLECTVEGTSNPNLYWYRQAAGRGLQLLFYSVGIGQISSEVPQNLSASRPQDRQFILSSKKLLLSDSGFYLCAWSQEGNSPLHFGNGTRLTVT.

The sample holds many counts of this clone. The sample holds other DNA sequences that translate to the same CDR3. The chain recombines TRBV6-1 with TRBJ2-7; D could derive from TRBD1 or TRBD2 (6 bases each). Trimming pared 7 bases from V and 0 bases from J, leaving 22 bases between. CDR1 and CDR2 from the germline V gene are MNHNS and SASEGT. The length of the CDR3 is 17 residues. This CDR3 is CASIGAGWGASSYEQYF. Written as DNA, the CDR3 is TGTGCCAGCATAGGGGCGGGGTGGGGGGCGAGCTCCTACGAGCAGTACTTC.

Many counts were recorded for this clone. The chain carries TRBV6-2 or TRBV6-3 and TRBJ2-5; 9 bases agree with TRBD2. V lost 0 bases to trimming and J lost 5 bases; unmatched junction nucleotides: 4. The germline gives CDR1 MNHEY, CDR2 SVGEGT. The CDR3 length is 15 residues. The CDR3 reads CASSYSSGSAETQYF. As DNA, the CDR3 is TGTGCCAGCAGTTACTCTAGCGGGAGCGCCGAGACCCAGTACTTC.

This clone has at least ten counts. The V and J genes are TRBV7-3 and TRBJ2-3, with no clear D. Germline V lookup: CDR1 SGHTA, CDR2 FQGTGA. The V and J ends lost 2 bases and 6 bases respectively, with 9 bases between them. The CDR3 has 13 amino acids. CDR3 sequence reads: CASSLGFRDTQYF. The CDR3 DNA reads as TGTGCCAGCAGCTTAGGGTTTAGGGATACGCAGTATTTT.

This clone was picked up many times. The rearrangement links TRBV19 to TRBJ1-2; TRBD1 might be the D (6 bases). The CDR3 sequence is 12 residues long. V was cut by 8 bases and J by 8 bases, with 15 bases left in between. Germline V gene lookup returns CDR1 LNHDA and CDR2 SQIVND (reference sequence). For the CDR3, the DNA is TGTGCCAGTGGCCCGGACAGTGGAGGCTACACCTTC. This sequence encodes CASGPDSGGYTF.

This clone was recorded many times. The chain is built from TRBV6-1 and TRBJ2-6, with TRBD1 matching over 7 bases. The CDR3 contains 16 residues. CDR1 is MNHNS and CDR2 is SASEGT in the germline V gene. J gave up 2 bases and V 4 bases, and 5 bases lay outside the gene matches. The CDR3 loop is CASSAQQGTGANVLTF. For the CDR3, the DNA is TGTGCCAGCAGTGCTCAACAGGGGACTGGGGCCAACGTCCTGACTTTC.

This clone has at least ten counts. The rearrangement joins TRBV28 to TRBJ2-7; 10 positions agree with TRBD1. The J segment lost 3 bases and the V segment lost 6 bases, leaving 5 bases of the junction unmatched. This CDR3 is built from 14 residues. Germline CDR1 is MDHEN and CDR2 is SYDVKM. The CDR3 here is CASSGGQGFYEQYF. CDR3 DNA: TGTGCCAGCAGCGGGGGACAGGGGTTCTACGAGCAGTACTTC.

The table lists this clone with many counts. The J gene is TRBJ2-1, the V gene TRBV6-4, with 8 positions matching TRBD1. Germline V gene data show CDR1 as MRHNA and CDR2 as SNTAGT. There are 15 residues in the CDR3. V lost 0 bases and J lost 6; bases outside the gene matches: 4. The CDR3 bases are TGTGCCAGCAGTGACTCGACAGGGGAGAGCAATGAGCAGTTCTTC. It translates to CASSDSTGESNEQFF.

This clone appeared a few times. The chain combines TRBV27 with TRBJ1-5; TRBD1 aligns across 11 bases. CDR1 is MNHEY, CDR2 SMNVEV, per germline (reference sequence). J lost 2 bases, V lost 3 bases, and 3 bases had no gene match. This CDR3 has 16 residues. DNA of the CDR3: TGTGCCAGCAGTTTGGGGACAGGGGGAGGCAATCAGCCCCAGCATTTT. The encoded protein is CASSLGTGGGNQPQHF.

This clone has ten or more counts. This chain links TRBV5-6 with TRBJ1-5, with unresolved D. V lost 3 bases, J lost 5 bases, and 12 bases lay in between. CDR3 length: 14 amino acids. Germline CDR1 SGHDT, CDR2 YYEEEE. DNA of the CDR3: TGTGCCAGCAGCTCACTTTGGCCTTATCAGCCCCAGCATTTT. Amino acid sequence: CASSSLWPYQPQHF.

This clone was picked up many times. Since a much larger clone is just one base distant, this may be a read error. The sample carries other DNA sequences with the same CDR3. V and J are TRBV6-1 and TRBJ1-5; 9 bases fit TRBD1. Germline lookup yields CDR1 MNHNS and CDR2 SASEGT. The CDR3 is made up of 14 amino acids. CDR3 protein: CASNRGRVNQPQHF. CDR3 in DNA: TGTGCCAGCAACAGGGGGCGCGTCAATCAACCCCAGCATTTT.

The V and J genes are TRBV12-3 or TRBV12-4 and TRBJ2-3, with 13 bases that match TRBD2. This CDR3 is built from 18 residues. V shed 5 bases and J 2 bases; nucleotides not matched to a gene: 10. The CDR3 DNA is TGTGCCAGCAGTGGGACTAGCGGGATGCTTGTCCTCACAGATACGCAGTATTTT. It yields the protein CASSGTSGMLVLTDTQYF.

This clone has ten or more counts. The chain recombines TRBV20-1 with TRBJ1-1, with a possible D match to TRBD1 (6 bases). V was pared by 6 bases and J by 7 bases, with 15 bases between. The CDR3 totals 12 residues. Germline lookup yields CDR1 DFQATT and CDR2 SNEGSKA (reference sequence). The CDR3 bases are TGCAGTGCCCAAGGGGGGGGCATTGAAGCTTTCTTT. Translating it yields CSAQGGGIEAFF.

This clone was recorded at least ten times. CDR3: CSARSPGLGGSGNTIYF. The CDR3 bases are TGCAGTGCTAGATCTCCGGGACTCGGAGGTTCTGGAAACACCATATATTTT. The rearrangement joins TRBV20-1 to TRBJ1-3; D is perhaps TRBD1 (5 bases). CDR1 is DFQATT, CDR2 SNEGSKA, per germline (reference sequence). V was clipped by 2 bases and J by 1 base, with 18 bases between them. There are 17 residues in the CDR3.

This clone occurred many times. V gene TRBV6-5 combines with J gene TRBJ2-7; 7 positions match TRBD2. With V trimmed by 2 bases and J by 4 bases, 5 bases remained unmatched. The CDR3 length is 14 residues. Germline V gene lookup returns CDR1 MNHEY and CDR2 SVGAGI. The CDR3 region is CASSYASGSYEQYF. The DNA of the CDR3 is TGTGCCAGCAGTTACGCTAGCGGATCTTACGAGCAGTACTTC.

This clone was seen a single time. CDR3 sequence: CSARESIYSTDTQYF. CDR3 DNA sequence: TGCAGTGCTAGAGAGAGCATTTATTCCACAGATACGCAGTATTTT. The chain uses TRBV20-1 and TRBJ2-3; no reliable D call. V lost 0 bases, J lost 2 bases, and 12 bases lay in between. The V gene's germline CDR1 is DFQATT and CDR2 SNEGSKA (reference sequence). This CDR3 region has 15 residues.

The V gene is TRBV11-3, the J gene TRBJ2-7, with D uncertain. The CDR3 contains 15 residues. Between the trimmed V and J ends, which lost 6 bases and 2 bases, there was a span of 17 bases. Germline-derived CDR1 and CDR2 are SGHNT and YENEEA. CDR3 DNA sequence: TGTGCCAGCAGAAATACAGAGACTTACCCCTACGAGCAGTACTTC. This translates into CASRNTETYPYEQYF.

The sample holds many counts of this clone. The junction and the germline gene differ at one end; a read error may be behind it. J is TRBJ1-1 and V is TRBV4-1, with D possibly being TRBD1 (5 bases). In germline, CDR1 is MGHRA, CDR2 YSYEKL. The CDR3 consists of 14 residues. The CDR3 coding sequence is TGCGCCAGCAGCCAAGTCGGGGGGAACACTGAAACTTTCTTT. This translates into CASSQVGGNTETFF.

This clone has at least ten counts. This chain joins TRBV2 and TRBJ2-1; TRBD1 matches 10 bases. Germline CDR1 is SNHLY and CDR2 is FYNNEI. The CDR3 contains 15 residues. V was pared by 1 base and J by 4 bases, with 1 base of the junction left unmatched. The CDR3 loop reads CASSEEGQGYNEQFF. The CDR3 DNA is TGTGCCAGCAGTGAAGAGGGACAGGGGTACAATGAGCAGTTCTTC.

The chain links TRBV5-1 to TRBJ2-7; D ambiguous. V was shortened by 0 bases and J by 6 bases, with 16 bases between the two germline ends. Germline-derived CDR1 and CDR2 are SGHRS and YFSETQ. The CDR3 runs 15 residues. The CDR3 nucleotides are TGCGCCAGCAGCTTGGGTACAGTGTACTACTCCGAGCAGTACTTC. Protein sequence: CASSLGTVYYSEQYF.

Ten or more counts support this clone. The genes are TRBV20-1 and TRBJ1-3, with TRBD1 identical over 9 bases. V shed 6 bases and J 8 bases; nucleotides not matched to a gene: 8. Germline CDR1 reads DFQATT; CDR2 reads SNEGSKA (reference sequence). The CDR3 has 13 residues. The CDR3 sequence is CSARGTGSDTIYF. The CDR3 bases are TGCAGTGCACGCGGGACAGGGTCAGACACCATATATTTT.

This clone is medium-sized in the sample. This sequence joins TRBV7-2 and TRBJ1-2; TRBD1 agrees at 9 bases. V trimming: 0 bases; J trimming: 1 base; junction bases outside the gene matches: 6. In germline, CDR1 is SGHTA, CDR2 FQGNSA. The CDR3 sequence is 17 residues long. DNA for the CDR3: TGTGCCAGCAGCTTAGCCCGCTCGACAGGGGGTAACTATGGCTACACCTTC. Residues: CASSLARSTGGNYGYTF.

This clone has at least ten counts. CDR3 amino acids: CASSFPTTNQPQHF. CDR3 nucleotides: TGTGCCAGCAGTTTCCCCACCACTAATCAGCCCCAGCATTTT. The chain has TRBV12-3 or TRBV12-4 and TRBJ1-5, with D uncertain. The CDR3 runs to 14 residues. V was clipped by 3 bases and J by 4 bases, with 10 bases between them.

The sample holds many counts of this clone. The V gene is TRBV6-5, the J gene TRBJ2-7; 10 bases match TRBD2. The ends lost 5 bases at V and 2 bases at J; junction bases unmatched: 21. The CDR3 covers 20 residues. Germline values: CDR1 MNHEY, CDR2 SVGAGI. CDR3 loop: CASSPGRTGILAGVPYEQYF. CDR3 nucleotides: TGTGCCAGCAGTCCAGGTAGGACAGGGATTCTAGCGGGGGTACCCTACGAGCAGTACTTC.

This clone was counted ten times or more. This rearrangement joins TRBV15 to TRBJ2-1, with TRBD2 matching over 14 bases. The CDR3 extends over 17 amino acids. V lost 2 bases, J lost 6 bases, and 6 bases stayed unmatched. Per the germline V gene, CDR1 is LNHNV and CDR2 is YYDKDF (reference sequence). CDR3 amino acids: CATSRPPGTSGSNEQFF. The CDR3 DNA reads as TGTGCCACCAGCAGACCACCCGGGACTAGCGGGAGCAATGAGCAGTTCTTC.